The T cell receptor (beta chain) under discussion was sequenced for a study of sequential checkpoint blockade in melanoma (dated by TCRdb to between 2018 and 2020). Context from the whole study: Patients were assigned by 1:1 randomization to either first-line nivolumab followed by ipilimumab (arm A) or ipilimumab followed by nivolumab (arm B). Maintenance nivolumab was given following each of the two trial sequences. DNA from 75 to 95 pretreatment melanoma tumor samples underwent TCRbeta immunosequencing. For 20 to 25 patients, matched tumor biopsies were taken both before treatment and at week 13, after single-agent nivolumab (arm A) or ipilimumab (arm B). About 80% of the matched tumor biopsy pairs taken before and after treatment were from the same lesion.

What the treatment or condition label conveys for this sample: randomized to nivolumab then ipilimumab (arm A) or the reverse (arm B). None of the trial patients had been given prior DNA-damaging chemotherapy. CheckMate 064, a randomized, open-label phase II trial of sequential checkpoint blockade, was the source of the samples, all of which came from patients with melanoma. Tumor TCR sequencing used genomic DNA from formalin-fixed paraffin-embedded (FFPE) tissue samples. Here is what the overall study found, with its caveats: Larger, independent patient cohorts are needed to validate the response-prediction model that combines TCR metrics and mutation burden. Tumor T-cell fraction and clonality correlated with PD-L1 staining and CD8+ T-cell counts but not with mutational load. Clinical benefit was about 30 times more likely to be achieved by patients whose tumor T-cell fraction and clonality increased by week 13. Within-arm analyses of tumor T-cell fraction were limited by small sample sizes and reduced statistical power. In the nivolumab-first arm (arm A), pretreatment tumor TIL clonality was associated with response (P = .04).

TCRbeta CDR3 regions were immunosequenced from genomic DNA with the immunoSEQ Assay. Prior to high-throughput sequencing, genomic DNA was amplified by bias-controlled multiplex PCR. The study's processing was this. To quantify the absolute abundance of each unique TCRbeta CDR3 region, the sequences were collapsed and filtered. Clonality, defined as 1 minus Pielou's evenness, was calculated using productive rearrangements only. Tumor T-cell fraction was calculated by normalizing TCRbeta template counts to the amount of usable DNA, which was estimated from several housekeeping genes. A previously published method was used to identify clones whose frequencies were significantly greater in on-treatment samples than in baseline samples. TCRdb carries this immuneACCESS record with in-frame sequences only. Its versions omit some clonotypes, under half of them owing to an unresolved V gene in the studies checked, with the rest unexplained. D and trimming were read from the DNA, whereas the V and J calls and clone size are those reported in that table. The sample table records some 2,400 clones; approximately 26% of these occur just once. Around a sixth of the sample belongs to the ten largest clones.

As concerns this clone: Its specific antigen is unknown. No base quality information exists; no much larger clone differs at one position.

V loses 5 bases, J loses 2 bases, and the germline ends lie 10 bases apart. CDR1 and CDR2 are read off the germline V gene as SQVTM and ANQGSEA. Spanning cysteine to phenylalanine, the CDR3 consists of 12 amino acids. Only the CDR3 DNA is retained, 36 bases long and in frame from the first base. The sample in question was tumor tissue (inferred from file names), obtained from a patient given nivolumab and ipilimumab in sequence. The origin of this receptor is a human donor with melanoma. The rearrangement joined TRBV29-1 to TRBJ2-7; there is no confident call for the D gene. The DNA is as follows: TGCAGCGTTTATGTCGAAACCTACGAGCAGTACTTC. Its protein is CSVYVETYEQYF.